One sample yielded the 32 T cell receptor beta chains listed below, sequenced in a study of cytomegalovirus exposure and HLA in healthy donors. Some clones are missing from TCRdb's copy, which holds only in-frame ones; the method was immunoSEQ multiplex PCR. The sample holds around 300,000 clones, just over 85% seen once. Sample: PBMCs. These receptors came from a woman aged 18-29 years in good health and CMV-seronegative.

The chain combines TRBV18 with TRBJ2-7, with a possible D match to TRBD1 (6 bases). The CDR3 is made up of 13 amino acids. Germline loops: CDR1 KGHSH, CDR2 LQKENI. The germline V and J ends were trimmed by 7 bases and 2 bases, with 12 bases remaining between them. The CDR3 DNA reads as TGTGCCAGCTTAGCAGGGGCGGCCTACGAGCAGTACTTC. Translated, it gives CASLAGAAYEQYF.

The chain combines TRBV7-9 with TRBJ2-7; maybe TRBD2 (6 bases). Germline assignment: CDR1 SEHNR and CDR2 FQNEAQ (reference sequence). V was cut by 5 bases and J by 1 base, with 12 bases left in between. This CDR3 has 14 residues. CDR3 bases: TGTGCCAGCAGCCTGGCCGGGACTTCCTACGAGCAGTACTTC. Translated: CASSLAGTSYEQYF. Full variable domain (rest looked up from reference TRBV7-9 and TRBJ2-7): DTGVSQNPRHKITKRGQNVTFRCDPISEHNRLYWYRQTLGQGPEFLTYFQNEAQLEKSRLLSDRFSAERPKGSFSTLEIQRTEQGDSAMYLCASSLAGTSYEQYFGPGTRLTVT.

The V and J genes are TRBV27 and TRBJ1-2, with TRBD1 matching over 9 bases. V dropped 7 bases and J dropped 4; count of bases not matched to a gene: 7. CDR1 and CDR2 (germline): MNHEY, SMNVEV (reference sequence). The CDR3 totals 14 residues. CDR3 nucleotides: TGTGCCAGCAAAACAGGGGGCCCGGCCTATGGCTACACCTTC. This translates into CASKTGGPAYGYTF.

V gene TRBV7-2 combines with J gene TRBJ2-7, with 7 bases fitting TRBD2. This CDR3 region has 15 residues. From germline, CDR1 is SGHTA and CDR2 FQGNSA. Unmatched junction bases numbered 12, after V lost 4 bases and J lost 6 bases. The CDR3 region is CASSWGSGAHVEQYF. CDR3 DNA sequence: TGTGCCAGCAGCTGGGGAAGCGGGGCTCACGTCGAGCAGTACTTC. Full variable domain (rest looked up from reference TRBV7-2 and TRBJ2-7): GAGVSQSPSNKVTEKGKDVELRCDPISGHTALYWYRQSLGQGLEFLIYFQGNSAPDKSGLPSDRFSAERTGGSVSTLTIQRTQQEDSAVYLCASSWGSGAHVEQYFGPGTRLTVT.

This clone was recorded a few times. This rearrangement joins TRBV7-2 to TRBJ2-7; 10 bases agree with TRBD2. The CDR3 totals 14 residues. CDR1 is SGHTA, CDR2 FQGNSA, per germline. The trim removed 6 bases at V and 3 bases at J, leaving 5 bases unmatched. The CDR3: CASSPLAGSYEQYF. The CDR3 nucleotides read TGTGCCAGCAGTCCACTAGCGGGGAGCTACGAGCAGTACTTC.

V gene TRBV18 combines with J gene TRBJ2-7; tentative D call: TRBD2 (7 bases). There are 14 residues in the CDR3. V was shortened by 1 base and J by 4 bases, with 11 bases between the two germline ends. CDR1 is KGHSH and CDR2 is LQKENI in the germline V gene. The CDR3 loop reads CASSPLQGGYEQYF. The CDR3 nucleotides read TGTGCCAGCTCACCACTACAGGGAGGGTACGAGCAGTACTTC.

The CDR3 protein is CASSEHDSFQETQYF. The CDR3 DNA reads as TGTGCCAGCAGCGAACACGACAGTTTCCAAGAGACCCAGTACTTC. V gene TRBV9 combines with J gene TRBJ2-5; D possibly corresponds to TRBD1 (5 bases). Germline assignment: CDR1 SGDLS and CDR2 YYNGEE. V was cut by 3 bases and J by 1 base, with 13 bases left in between. The CDR3 is made up of 15 amino acids. The full variable domain, completed using reference TRBV9 and TRBJ2-5, is DSGVTQTPKHLITATGQRVTLRCSPRSGDLSVYWYQQSLDQGLQFLIQYYNGEERAKGNILERFSAQQFPDLHSELNLSSLELGDSALYFCASSEHDSFQETQYFGPGTRLLVL.

This clone was detected a few times. J is TRBJ1-2 and V is TRBV7-3; 8 bases map to TRBD1. V lost 1 base to trimming and J lost 7 bases; unmatched junction nucleotides: 8. This CDR3 contains 15 residues. Germline V gene lookup returns CDR1 SGHTA and CDR2 FQGTGA. Here the CDR3 DNA reads TGTGCCAGCAGCTTAAGTGCAGGGGGCGAGGGTGGCTACACCTTC. It encodes CASSLSAGGEGGYTF. The full variable domain, its missing parts supplied by reference TRBV7-3 and TRBJ1-2, is GAGVSQTPSNKVTEKGKYVELRCDPISGHTALYWYRQSLGQGPEFLIYFQGTGAADDSGLPNDRFFAVRPEGSVSTLKIQRTERGDSAVYLCASSLSAGGEGGYTFGSGTRLTVV.

This chain links TRBV28 with TRBJ1-2; 7 bases fit TRBD1. Germline V lookup: CDR1 MDHEN, CDR2 SYDVKM. The V gene end was trimmed by 6 bases and the J gene end by 7 bases; junction bases not matched to a gene: 11. This CDR3 comprises 14 residues. CDR3 region: CASSPGQGDFGYTF. The CDR3 DNA reads as TGTGCCAGCAGCCCGGGTCAGGGGGACTTTGGCTACACCTTC.

This rearrangement joins TRBV6-5 to TRBJ1-1, with TRBD1 matching over 8 bases. V was pared by 4 bases and J by 4 bases, with 8 bases of the junction left unmatched. Germline loops: CDR1 MNHEY, CDR2 SVGAGI. CDR3 size: 15 residues. CDR3 nucleotides: TGTGCCAGCAGTTCCCCCCGACAGGGGAGCACTGAAGCTTTCTTT. Protein product: CASSSPRQGSTEAFF.

The sample holds one count of this clone. The V and J genes are TRBV6-5 and TRBJ1-3, with 11 nucleotides matching TRBD1. Germline assignment: CDR1 MNHEY and CDR2 SVGAGI. The length of the CDR3 is 16 residues. Trimming cost V 2 bases and J 2 bases; bases outside gene matches: 2. CDR3 bases: TGTGCCAGCAGTTACACGGGACAGGGGGCTGGAAACACCATATATTTT. Protein product: CASSYTGQGAGNTIYF.

This chain joins TRBV30 and TRBJ2-1; weak D call: TRBD2 (5 bases). The CDR3 runs to 12 residues. The V gene's germline CDR1 is GTSNPN and CDR2 SVGIG (reference sequence). Trimming shortened V by 5 bases and J by 9 bases, and 14 bases separated the two germline ends. CDR3 in DNA: TGTGCCTGGGCGGCTCCGGGGAGTGAGCAGTTCTTC. Translated, it gives CAWAAPGSEQFF.

In DNA, the CDR3 is TGTGCCAGCAGTGAATTGGGACAGTTAGAGTCCTACGAGCAGTACTTC. Translating gives CASSELGQLESYEQYF. The gene calls are TRBV25-1 and TRBJ2-7, with TRBD1 matching over 7 bases. Germline V CDR1 and CDR2: MGHDK, SYGVNS. This CDR3 is built from 16 residues. With V trimmed by 1 base and J by 1 base, 7 bases remained unmatched.

V is TRBV10-1 and J is TRBJ1-1; TRBD1 matches at 7 bases. Germline CDR1 and CDR2: WNHNN and SYGVQD (reference sequence). This CDR3 comprises 13 residues. V shed 3 bases, J shed 3 bases, and the junction held 1 base outside the gene matches. The CDR3: CASSDQGDTEAFF. The CDR3 DNA is TGCGCCAGCAGTGATCAGGGGGACACTGAAGCTTTCTTT.

The chain is built from TRBV11-3 and TRBJ2-5; no reliable D call. Deletions cut 4 bases from V and 7 bases from J, with 13 bases between. The CDR3 contains 13 residues. Germline loops: CDR1 SGHNT, CDR2 YENEEA. The CDR3 reads CASSSGSAGTQYF. Here the CDR3 DNA reads TGTGCCAGCAGCTCGGGTTCCGCTGGGACCCAGTACTTC.

V gene TRBV7-3 combines with J gene TRBJ1-2; D is possibly TRBD1 (6 bases). The CDR3 has 13 residues. Germline loops: CDR1 SGHTA, CDR2 FQGTGA. V was clipped by 3 bases and J by 8 bases, with 13 bases between them. CDR3 region: CASSLGAGSGYTF. The CDR3 DNA reads TGTGCCAGCAGCTTGGGGGCAGGAAGCGGCTACACCTTC.

The chain uses TRBV4-1 and TRBJ2-5; unclear D gene. Germline V lookup: CDR1 MGHRA, CDR2 YSYEKL. The V end lost 0 bases, the J end lost 10 bases, and 18 bases lay between the germline ends. The length of the CDR3 is 15 residues. The CDR3 loop reads CASSQDLIVRTRQYF. DNA of the CDR3: TGCGCCAGCAGCCAAGATCTTATCGTCAGAACACGCCAGTACTTC.

The V and J genes are TRBV5-1 and TRBJ2-7; D might be TRBD1 (6 bases). The CDR3 has 13 residues. V was clipped by 5 bases and J by 1 base, with 10 bases between them. The germline CDR1 and CDR2 sequences are SGHRS and YFSETQ. The CDR3 region has the DNA TGCGCCAGCAGACAGGGTAAATCCTACGAGCAGTACTTC. This codes for CASRQGKSYEQYF.

This clone was seen more than once but under ten times. The chain joins TRBV18 to TRBJ1-1, with 8 bases identical to TRBD1. The CDR3 spans 13 residues. Germline CDR1 KGHSH, CDR2 LQKENI. Trimming at V came to 4 bases and at J to 8 bases, leaving 6 bases not matched to a gene. The CDR3 here is CASSRDRQGEAFF. DNA of the CDR3: TGTGCCAGCTCACGCGACCGACAGGGGGAAGCTTTCTTT.

J is TRBJ2-7 and V is TRBV7-2, with a tentative D call TRBD1 (6 bases). The CDR3 spans 13 residues. V was shortened by 4 bases and J by 5 bases, with 12 bases between the two germline ends. CDR1 is SGHTA, CDR2 FQGNSA, per germline. CDR3 in amino acids: CASSSRPGDEQYF. CDR3 nucleotides: TGTGCCAGCAGCTCCCGACCAGGGGACGAGCAGTACTTC.

This chain links TRBV5-4 with TRBJ2-1, with 10 bases identical to TRBD2. J was trimmed by 1 base and V by 5 bases; bases with no gene match: 3. The CDR3 runs 15 residues. Germline CDR1 is SGHNT and CDR2 is YYREEE (reference sequence). CDR3 residues: CASSLAGVSYNEQFF. CDR3 nucleotide sequence: TGTGCCAGCAGTCTAGCGGGAGTGTCCTACAATGAGCAGTTCTTC.

This chain joins TRBV19 and TRBJ2-2; D may be TRBD2 (6 bases). Trimming removed 5 bases from V and 6 bases from J, with 19 bases in between. The CDR3 consists of 16 residues. From germline, CDR1 is LNHDA and CDR2 SQIVND (reference sequence). CDR3 nucleotide sequence: TGTGCCAGTAGTTCTAGACTAGTTCGATCACCCGGGGAGCTGTTTTTT. It specifies CASSSRLVRSPGELFF.

The chain joins TRBV27 to TRBJ1-6, with 9 bases identical to TRBD1. The junction had 7 bases not matched to a gene; V was cut back by 6 bases and J by 7 bases. Germline-derived CDR1 and CDR2 are MNHEY and SMNVEV (reference sequence). CDR3 length equals 15 residues. The CDR3, as DNA: TGTGCCAGCAGCTATATCACAGGGGGCAATTCACCCCTCCACTTT. Protein sequence: CASSYITGGNSPLHF.

This chain joins TRBV27 and TRBJ2-5; no reliable D call. V lost 5 bases, J lost 1 base, and 11 bases lay in between. From germline, CDR1 is MNHEY and CDR2 SMNVEV (reference sequence). CDR3 length: 14 residues. The CDR3 loop is CASSPRGAQETQYF. Written as DNA, the CDR3 is TGTGCCAGCAGTCCCCGTGGAGCCCAAGAGACCCAGTACTTC.

The chain uses TRBV6-5 and TRBJ2-2; D unresolved. In germline, CDR1 is MNHEY, CDR2 SVGAGI. V gave up 2 bases and J gave up 7 bases, with 5 bases separating them. The CDR3 runs to 12 residues. CDR3: CASSYVGGELFF. For the CDR3, the DNA is TGTGCCAGCAGTTACGTCGGCGGGGAGCTGTTTTTT.

In DNA, the CDR3 is TGTGCCAGCAGCCGGGGGGGGCAGAGCTATGGCTACACCTTC. It codes for CASSRGGQSYGYTF. This chain joins TRBV6-5 and TRBJ1-2; D perhaps matches TRBD1 (6 bases). Germline CDR1 MNHEY, CDR2 SVGAGI. V lost 6 bases and J 4 bases, leaving 15 bases between the germline ends. The CDR3 has 14 amino acids.

This clone turned up a few times. This rearrangement joins TRBV10-1 to TRBJ1-2; 7 nucleotides align to TRBD1. The J segment lost 4 bases and the V segment lost 5 bases, leaving 4 bases of the junction unmatched. The length of the CDR3 is 13 residues. Germline assignment: CDR1 WNHNN and CDR2 SYGVQD (reference sequence). Here the CDR3 reads CASSIQGSYGYTF. The CDR3 DNA follows: TGCGCCAGCAGTATACAGGGGAGCTATGGCTACACCTTC.

This sequence joins TRBV9 and TRBJ1-2, with D unresolved. The CDR3 runs to 14 residues. Germline lookup yields CDR1 SGDLS and CDR2 YYNGEE. The V end was cut by 3 bases, the J end by 8 bases, with 17 bases between. CDR3 loop: CASSEPPGSRGYTF. CDR3 nucleotides: TGTGCCAGCAGCGAGCCCCCCGGTTCACGGGGCTACACCTTC.

The rearrangement links TRBV29-1 to TRBJ1-1; unclear D gene. CDR1 is SQVTM and CDR2 is ANQGSEA in the germline V gene. V lost 5 bases and J 3 bases, leaving 13 bases between the germline ends. The CDR3 contains 13 residues. The CDR3 loop reads CSVFTILDTEAFF. CDR3 coding DNA: TGCAGCGTTTTCACAATTTTGGACACTGAAGCTTTCTTT.

This chain connects TRBV7-8 to TRBJ1-3, with 9 bases aligning to TRBD1. The germline CDR1 and CDR2 sequences are SGHVS and FQNEAQ. The CDR3 sequence is 15 residues long. V was pared by 6 bases and J by 3 bases, with 6 bases of the junction left unmatched. The CDR3: CASRSQGASGNTIYF. The CDR3 region has the DNA TGTGCCAGCAGATCACAGGGGGCGAGTGGAAACACCATATATTTT.

The chain uses TRBV5-1 and TRBJ1-3; possibly TRBD1 for D (6 bases). The germline V gene encodes CDR1 SGHRS and CDR2 YFSETQ. The germline V and J ends were trimmed by 2 bases and 2 bases, with 14 bases remaining between them. CDR3 length: 16 residues. The CDR3 is CASSFTFTGTGNTIYF. The CDR3 DNA follows: TGCGCCAGCAGCTTTACCTTCACAGGGACTGGAAACACCATATATTTT.

The chain has TRBV7-6 and TRBJ2-3; D perhaps matches TRBD2 (5 bases). This CDR3 contains 15 residues. V was shortened by 1 base and J by 1 base, with 9 bases between the two germline ends. Germline CDR1 is SGHVS and CDR2 is FNYEAQ. CDR3 DNA sequence: TGTGCCAGCAGCTTAGTGTGGCGGGGCACAGATACGCAGTATTTT. This gives the protein CASSLVWRGTDTQYF.